Listed below are T cell receptor beta chains from one sample, sequenced in a study of beta chain features in type 1 diabetes. Profiling relied on immunoSEQ multiplex PCR, and the TCRdb table lists in-frame clones only, not all of them. The table lists a few hundred thousand clones, around 20% of them singletons. Sequenced input: naive CD4+ T cells from blood. The receptors derive from a woman aged 18-35 years in good health. Both conserved end residues are part of each CDR3. A D gene is named only where the DNA matches it firmly. Clone size is given for some rows only: seen once, a few or many times, or a class if the clone is expanded.

V gene,J gene,clone size,D gene,CDR3 protein,CDR3 DNA
TRBV9,TRBJ1-1,NA,NA,CASSSQSTEAFF,TGTGCCAGCAGCTCCCAATCAACTGAAGCTTTCTTT
TRBV5-1,TRBJ2-1,NA,TRBD2,CASSIDGGSSYNEQFF,TGCGCCAGCAGCATCGATGGCGGGAGCTCCTACAATGAGCAGTTCTTC
TRBV30,TRBJ2-7,NA,TRBD2,CAHTGGSSYEQYF,TGTGCCCATACGGGGGGTAGCTCCTACGAGCAGTACTTC
TRBV14,TRBJ2-5,few,NA,CASSQALGRQETQYF,TGTGCCAGCAGCCAAGCTCTAGGAAGGCAAGAGACCCAGTACTTC
TRBV11-2,TRBJ2-1,few,NA,CASSLVPQGAGYNEQFF,TGTGCCAGCAGCTTAGTTCCCCAGGGAGCGGGCTACAATGAGCAGTTCTTC
TRBV19,TRBJ1-2,NA,NA,CASSIKGSQGYTF,TGTGCCAGTAGTATCAAAGGGAGTCAAGGCTACACCTTC
TRBV29-1,TRBJ1-1,few,NA,CSGLTPQGVMNTEAFF,TGCAGCGGTTTGACCCCCCAGGGCGTAATGAACACTGAAGCTTTCTTT
TRBV6-5,TRBJ1-1,few,NA,CASSLNRVEAFF,TGTGCCAGCAGTCTGAACAGGGTTGAAGCTTTCTTT
TRBV7-3,TRBJ2-1,NA,TRBD2,CARDIYGLAGWSIYNEQFF,TGTGCCAGAGATATCTACGGACTAGCGGGATGGTCGATCTACAATGAGCAGTTCTTC
TRBV4-1,TRBJ2-4,few,TRBD2,CASSQVSGGLADIQYF,TGCGCCAGCAGCCAAGTGTCAGGAGGACTAGCGGATATTCAGTACTTC
TRBV6-5,TRBJ2-7,NA,TRBD2,CASRGTSGVYEQYF,TGTGCCAGCAGGGGGACTAGCGGGGTGTACGAGCAGTACTTC
TRBV27,TRBJ2-3,NA,NA,CASSLMGRPSTDTQYF,TGTGCCAGCAGTTTAATGGGGCGGCCTAGCACAGATACGCAGTATTTT
TRBV7-8,TRBJ2-3,few,NA,CASSLGLTSTDTQYF,TGTGCCAGCAGCCTCGGACTAACTAGCACAGATACGCAGTATTTT